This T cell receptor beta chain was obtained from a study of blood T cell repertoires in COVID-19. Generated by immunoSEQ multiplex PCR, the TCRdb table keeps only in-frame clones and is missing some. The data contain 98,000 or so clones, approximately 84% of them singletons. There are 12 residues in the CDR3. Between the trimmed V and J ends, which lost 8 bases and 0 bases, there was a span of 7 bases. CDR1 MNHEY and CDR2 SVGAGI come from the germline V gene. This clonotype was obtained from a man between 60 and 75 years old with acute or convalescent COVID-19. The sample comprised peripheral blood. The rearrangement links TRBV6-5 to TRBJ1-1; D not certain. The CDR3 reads CASAYLNTEAFF. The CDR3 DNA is TGTGCCAGCGCCTATTTGAACACTGAAGCTTTCTTT.